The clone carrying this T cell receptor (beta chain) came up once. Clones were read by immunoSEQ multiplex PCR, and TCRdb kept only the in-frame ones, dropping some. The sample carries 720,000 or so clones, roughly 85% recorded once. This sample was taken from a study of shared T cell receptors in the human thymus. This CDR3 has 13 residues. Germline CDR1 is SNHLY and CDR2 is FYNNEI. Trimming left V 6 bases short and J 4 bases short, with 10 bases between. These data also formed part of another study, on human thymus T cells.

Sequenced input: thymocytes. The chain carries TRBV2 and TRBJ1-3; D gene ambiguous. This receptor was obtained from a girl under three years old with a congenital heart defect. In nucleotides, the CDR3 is TGTGCCAGCAGGGGCTTGAGAGGAAACACCATATATTTT. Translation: CASRGLRGNTIYF.